The 2 T cell receptor beta chains in this list originate from one sample, sequenced in a study of OX40 agonist ivuxolimab in advanced cancers. TCRdb keeps only in-frame clones here, not all; method: immunoSEQ multiplex PCR. The sample lists 60,000 to 75,000 clones, approximately 86% occurring once. Sequencing used CD4+ or CD8+ T cells sorted from blood, obtained in a trial of the OX40 agonist ivuxolimab. The receptor set was obtained from an adult with an advanced solid tumor such as melanoma, head and neck, liver or kidney cancer.

The count of this clone is one. V is TRBV2 and J is TRBJ2-5, with 7 bases aligning to TRBD1. V lost 6 bases to trimming and J lost 2 bases; unmatched junction nucleotides: 6. The CDR3 is 14 amino acids. Germline assignment: CDR1 SNHLY and CDR2 FYNNEI. As DNA, the CDR3 is TGTGCCAGCAGGGGAGAACAGGGGCAAGAGACCCAGTACTTC. Protein: CASRGEQGQETQYF.

The chain links TRBV10-3 to TRBJ1-1; 9 bases match TRBD1. The CDR3 loop spans 15 amino acids. Trimming cost V 6 bases and J 3 bases; bases outside gene matches: 8. Per germline, CDR1 ENHRY and CDR2 SYGVKD. The CDR3 spells CAISRTTGGDTEAFF. As DNA, the CDR3 is TGTGCCATCAGCCGAACTACAGGGGGCGACACTGAAGCTTTCTTT.